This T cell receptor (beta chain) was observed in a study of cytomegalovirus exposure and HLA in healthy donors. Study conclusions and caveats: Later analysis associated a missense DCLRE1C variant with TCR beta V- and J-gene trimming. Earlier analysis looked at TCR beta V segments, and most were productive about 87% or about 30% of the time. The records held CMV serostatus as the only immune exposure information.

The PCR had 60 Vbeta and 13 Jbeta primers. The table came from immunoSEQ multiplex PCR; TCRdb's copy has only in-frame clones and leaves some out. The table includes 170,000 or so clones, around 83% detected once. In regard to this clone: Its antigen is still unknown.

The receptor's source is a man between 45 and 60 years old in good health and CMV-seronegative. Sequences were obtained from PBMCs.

The CDR3 DNA sequence: TGTGCCAGCAGCCTCTCCGGGACAGGGTCCCACGAGCAGTACTTC. It encodes CASSLSGTGSHEQYF. The chain links TRBV7-9 to TRBJ2-7; 9 bases are shared with TRBD1. CDR1 is SEHNR and CDR2 is FQNEAQ in the germline V gene (reference sequence). The CDR3 is 15 residues long. J lost 5 bases, V lost 5 bases, and 10 bases had no gene match.